One T cell receptor (beta chain) is described in this entry. V lost 4 bases to trimming and J lost 0 bases, with 8 bases between them. The CDR3 length is 14 residues. The germline gives CDR1 SGHRS, CDR2 YFSETQ. The data are from a study of Ad26.COV2.S vaccination and SARS-CoV-2 variants. Assay: immunoSEQ multiplex PCR; the TCRdb copy retains only in-frame clones and omits some. The sample includes about 350,000 clones, about 92% of them seen just once. The clonotype comes from a human donor who had recovered from COVID-19. The specimen comprised peripheral blood, sampled after recovery from COVID-19. The V gene is TRBV5-1, the J gene TRBJ1-3; D might be TRBD1 (5 bases). Here the CDR3 reads CASSPDSSGNTIYF. The CDR3, as DNA: TGCGCCAGCAGCCCTGACAGCTCTGGAAACACCATATATTTT.